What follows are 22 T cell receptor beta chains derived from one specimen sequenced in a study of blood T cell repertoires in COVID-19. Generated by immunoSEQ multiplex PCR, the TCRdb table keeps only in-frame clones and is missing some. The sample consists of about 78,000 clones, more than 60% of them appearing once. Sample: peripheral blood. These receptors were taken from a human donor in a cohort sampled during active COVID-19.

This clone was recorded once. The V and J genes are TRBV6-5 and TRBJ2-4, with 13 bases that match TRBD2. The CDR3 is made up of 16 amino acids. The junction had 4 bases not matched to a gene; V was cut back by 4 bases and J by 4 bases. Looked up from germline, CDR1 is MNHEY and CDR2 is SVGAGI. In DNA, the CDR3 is TGTGCCAGCAGTTCGACTAGCGGGGGGTCTAAAAACATTCAGTACTTC. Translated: CASSSTSGGSKNIQYF.

This chain's CDR3 is CASSSRGLEKLFF. The CDR3 DNA follows: TGTGCCAGCAGCTCACGGGGATTAGAAAAACTGTTTTTT. V usage is TRBV5-8 and J usage is TRBJ1-4; D gene uncertain. This CDR3 region has 13 residues. The ends were cut back, 3 bases at V and 8 bases at J, with 11 bases in the middle. Germline V gives CDR1 SGHTS, CDR2 YDEGEE. Based on the CDR3 plus reference TRBV5-8 and TRBJ1-4, the full variable domain is EAGVTQSPTHLIKTRGQQATLRCSPISGHTSVYWYQQALGLGLQFLLWYDEGEERNRGNFPPRFSGRQFPNYSSELNVNALELEDSALYLCASSSRGLEKLFFGSGTQLSVL.

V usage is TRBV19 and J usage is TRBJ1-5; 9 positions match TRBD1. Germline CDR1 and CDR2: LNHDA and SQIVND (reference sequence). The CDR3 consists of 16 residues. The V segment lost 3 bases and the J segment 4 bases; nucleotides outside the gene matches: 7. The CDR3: CASSIYRDRENQPQHF. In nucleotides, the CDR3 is TGTGCCAGTAGTATCTACCGGGACAGGGAAAATCAGCCCCAGCATTTT.

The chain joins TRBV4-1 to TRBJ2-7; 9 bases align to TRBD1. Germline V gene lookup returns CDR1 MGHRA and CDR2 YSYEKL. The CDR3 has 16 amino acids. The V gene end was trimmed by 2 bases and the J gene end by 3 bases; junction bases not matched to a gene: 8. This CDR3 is CASSQTPGQGFYEQYF. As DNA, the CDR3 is TGCGCCAGCAGCCAAACCCCGGGACAGGGCTTCTACGAGCAGTACTTC.

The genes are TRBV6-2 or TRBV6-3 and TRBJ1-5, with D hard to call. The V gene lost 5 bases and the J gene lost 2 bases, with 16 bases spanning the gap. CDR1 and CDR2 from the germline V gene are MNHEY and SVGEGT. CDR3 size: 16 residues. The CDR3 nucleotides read TGTGCCAGCAGTCCCTCCACAGCCATTGGCAATCAGCCCCAGCATTTT. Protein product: CASSPSTAIGNQPQHF.

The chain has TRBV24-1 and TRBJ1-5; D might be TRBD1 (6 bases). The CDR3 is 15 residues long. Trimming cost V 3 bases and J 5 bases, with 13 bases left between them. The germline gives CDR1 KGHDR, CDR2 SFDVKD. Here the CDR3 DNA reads TGTGCCACCAGTGATGGGGACGGGGGGCATCAGCCCCAGCATTTT. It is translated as CATSDGDGGHQPQHF.

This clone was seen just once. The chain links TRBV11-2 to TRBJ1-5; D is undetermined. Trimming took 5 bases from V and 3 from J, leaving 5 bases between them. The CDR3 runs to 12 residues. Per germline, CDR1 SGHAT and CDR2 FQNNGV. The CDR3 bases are TGTGCCAGCAGCCAGAACAATCAGCCCCAGCATTTT. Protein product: CASSQNNQPQHF. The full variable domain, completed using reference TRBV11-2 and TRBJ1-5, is EAGVAQSPRYKIIEKRQSVAFWCNPISGHATLYWYQQILGQGPKLLIQFQNNGVVDDSQLPKDRFSAERLKGVDSTLKIQPAKLEDSAVYLCASSQNNQPQHFGDGTRLSIL.

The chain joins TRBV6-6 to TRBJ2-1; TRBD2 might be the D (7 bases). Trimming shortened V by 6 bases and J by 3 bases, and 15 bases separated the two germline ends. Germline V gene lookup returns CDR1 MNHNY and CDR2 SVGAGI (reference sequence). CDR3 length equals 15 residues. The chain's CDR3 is CASRSRGGYYNEQFF. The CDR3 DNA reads TGTGCCAGCAGGTCGAGGGGGGGCTACTACAATGAGCAGTTCTTC.

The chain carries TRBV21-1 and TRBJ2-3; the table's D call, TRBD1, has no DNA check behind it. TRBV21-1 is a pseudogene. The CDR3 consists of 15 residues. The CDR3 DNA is TGTGCCAGCAGCAACAGGGACAACCTCACAGATACGCAGTATTTT. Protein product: CASSNRDNLTDTQYF.

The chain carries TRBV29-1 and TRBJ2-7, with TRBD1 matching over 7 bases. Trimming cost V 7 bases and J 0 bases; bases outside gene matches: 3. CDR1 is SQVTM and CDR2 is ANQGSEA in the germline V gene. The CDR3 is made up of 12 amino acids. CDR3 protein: CSAGGFSYEQYF. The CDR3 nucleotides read TGCAGCGCAGGGGGATTCTCCTACGAGCAGTACTTC.

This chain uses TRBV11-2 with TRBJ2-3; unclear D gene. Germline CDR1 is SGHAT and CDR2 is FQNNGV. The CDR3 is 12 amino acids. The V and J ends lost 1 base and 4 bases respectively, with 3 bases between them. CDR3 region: CASSLGADTQYF. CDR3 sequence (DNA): TGTGCCAGCAGCTTAGGAGCAGATACGCAGTATTTT.

The CDR3 DNA sequence: TGTGCCAGCAGCAACGACAGGGGGCGATTCAGTGCCTACGAGCAGTACTTC. As protein: CASSNDRGRFSAYEQYF. V is TRBV7-9 and J is TRBJ2-7; 10 bases are shared with TRBD1. Germline V gene data show CDR1 as SEHNR and CDR2 as FQNEAQ (reference sequence). V was clipped by 5 bases and J by 2 bases; unmatched bases: 12. This CDR3 has 17 residues.

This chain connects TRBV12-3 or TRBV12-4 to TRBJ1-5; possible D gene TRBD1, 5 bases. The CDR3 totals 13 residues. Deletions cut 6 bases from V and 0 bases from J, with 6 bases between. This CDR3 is CASRDSSNQPQHF. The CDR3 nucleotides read TGTGCCAGCAGAGACAGTAGCAATCAGCCCCAGCATTTT.

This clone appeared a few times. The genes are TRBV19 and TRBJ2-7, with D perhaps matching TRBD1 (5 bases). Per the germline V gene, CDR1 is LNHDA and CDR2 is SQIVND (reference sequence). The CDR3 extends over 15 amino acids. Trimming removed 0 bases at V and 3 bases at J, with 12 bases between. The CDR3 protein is CASSIDLLRDYEQYF. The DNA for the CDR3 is TGTGCCAGTAGTATAGATCTCCTCAGGGACTACGAGCAGTACTTC.

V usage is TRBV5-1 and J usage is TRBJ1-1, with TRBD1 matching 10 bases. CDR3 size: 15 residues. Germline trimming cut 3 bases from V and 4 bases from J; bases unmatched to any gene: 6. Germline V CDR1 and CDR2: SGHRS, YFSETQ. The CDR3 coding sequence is TGCGCCAGCAGCTCCTCGACAGGGGGCTCCACTGAAGCTTTCTTT. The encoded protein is CASSSSTGGSTEAFF.

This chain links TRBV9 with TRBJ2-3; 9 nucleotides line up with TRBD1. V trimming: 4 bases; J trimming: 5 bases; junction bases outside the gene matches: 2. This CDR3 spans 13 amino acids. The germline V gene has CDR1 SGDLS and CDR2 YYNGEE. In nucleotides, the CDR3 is TGTGCCAGCAGCAGGACAGGGGAAGATACGCAGTATTTT. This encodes CASSRTGEDTQYF.

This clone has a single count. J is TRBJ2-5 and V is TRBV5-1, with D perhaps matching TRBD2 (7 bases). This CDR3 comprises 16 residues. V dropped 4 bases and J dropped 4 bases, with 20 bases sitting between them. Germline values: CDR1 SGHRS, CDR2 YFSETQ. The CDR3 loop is CASSPGGQGSVETQYF. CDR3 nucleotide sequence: TGCGCCAGCAGCCCGGGGGGCCAGGGAAGCGTAGAGACCCAGTACTTC.

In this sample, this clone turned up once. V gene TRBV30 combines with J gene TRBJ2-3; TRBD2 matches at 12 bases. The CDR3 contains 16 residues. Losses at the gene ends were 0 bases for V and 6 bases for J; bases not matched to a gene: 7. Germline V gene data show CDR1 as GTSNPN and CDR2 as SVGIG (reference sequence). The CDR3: CAWSVPSGGAGDTQYF. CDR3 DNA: TGTGCCTGGAGTGTACCTAGCGGGGGGGCCGGCGATACGCAGTATTTT.

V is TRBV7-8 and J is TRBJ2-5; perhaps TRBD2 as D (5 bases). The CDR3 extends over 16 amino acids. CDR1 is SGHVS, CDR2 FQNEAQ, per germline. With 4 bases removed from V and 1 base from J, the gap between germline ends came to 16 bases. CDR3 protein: CASSSASRVSQETQYF. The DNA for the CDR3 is TGTGCCAGCAGCTCAGCCTCGAGGGTGTCCCAAGAGACCCAGTACTTC. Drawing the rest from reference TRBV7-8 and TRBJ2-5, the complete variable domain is GAGVSQSPRYKVAKRGQDVALRCDPISGHVSLFWYQQALGQGPEFLTYFQNEAQLDKSGLPSDRFFAERPEGSVSTLKIQRTQQEDSAVYLCASSSASRVSQETQYFGPGTRLLVL.

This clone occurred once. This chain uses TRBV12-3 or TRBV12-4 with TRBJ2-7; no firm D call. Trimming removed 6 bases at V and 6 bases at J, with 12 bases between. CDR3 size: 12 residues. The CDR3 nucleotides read TGTGCCAGCAGCCTCACAGTGCGCGAGCAGTACTTC. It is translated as CASSLTVREQYF.

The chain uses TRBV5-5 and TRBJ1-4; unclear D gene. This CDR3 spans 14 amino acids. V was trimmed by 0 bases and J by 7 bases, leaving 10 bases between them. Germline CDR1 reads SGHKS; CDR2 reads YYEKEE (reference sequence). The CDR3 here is CASSLVWSSEKLFF. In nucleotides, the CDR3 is TGTGCCAGCAGCTTGGTATGGTCGAGTGAAAAACTGTTTTTT.

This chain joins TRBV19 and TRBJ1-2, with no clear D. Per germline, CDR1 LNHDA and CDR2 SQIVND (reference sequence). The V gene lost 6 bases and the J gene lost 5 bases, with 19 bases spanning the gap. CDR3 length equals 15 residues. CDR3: CASRPGGGQEYGYTF. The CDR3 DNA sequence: TGTGCCAGTAGGCCGGGCGGAGGGCAGGAGTATGGCTACACCTTC.